This TCR beta chain is drawn from a study of T cells in Graves' hyperthyroidism and ophthalmopathy (dated by TCRdb to about 2019). A note on the overall study: Peripheral blood was sampled at the time of initial diagnosis, prior to any treatment. After blood sampling, hyperthyroidism patients were treated with methimazole at a starting dose of 30 mg daily, and ophthalmopathy patients were treated with high-dose intravenous methylprednisolone. In about 6 Graves' hyperthyroidism patients, the study also compared T-cell repertoires from thyroid tissue with T-cell repertoires from blood. The paper reports TCR Vbeta CDR3 sequencing of 140 or so peripheral blood samples: 43 ophthalmopathy, about 75 hyperthyroidism and approximately 17 progressor patients. The roughly 91 discovery patients were randomly divided into training and test sets at a 7:3 ratio. A discovery cohort of about a hundred patients, roughly 45 with Graves' ophthalmopathy and fewer than 65 with stable Graves' hyperthyroidism, was used to find distinguishing TCR V-J signatures. An independent validation cohort of fewer than 20 hyperthyroidism patients and 17 patients who later progressed to ophthalmopathy tested prospective prediction of ophthalmopathy.

This clonotype showed up many times. This clone's antigen is unknown. Base qualities are not recorded, but no much larger clone differs from it by a single base. From the cysteine up to the phenylalanine, the CDR3 has a length of 13 residues. The sequence is cut down to CDR3 DNA, 39 bases in frame from base 1. The trim is 7 bases for V and 2 bases for J, with a gap of 12 bases between the germline ends. The germline V gene encodes CDR1 DFQATT and CDR2 SNEGSKA (reference sequence). The TCR beta CDR3 regions were amplified from the RNA transcripts. The TCR CDR3 was subjected to a first round of RT-PCR using the HTBI primer set and the Qiagen OneStep RT-PCR kit. The libraries were constructed in a second round of multiplex PCR and then size-selected and purified. Sequencing of the libraries was done on an Illumina HiSeq2000 using paired-end 100 bp reads. Processing in the source paper ran as follows. SOAPnuke was used to process the raw data, with reads discarded if the reads contained adapters or uncalled bases, had a mean Phred below 15, or lacked an exact constant-primer or identifier match. High-quality paired reads were merged using COPE v1.2.5, and each unique nucleotide sequence was defined as a clonotype. Clonotypes were aligned to IMGT TRBV, TRBD and TRBJ reference segments using MiTCR v1.1. Only V-J combinations with frequency above 0.0001, covering 99% to 99.2% of repertoires, were analysed. A TCS score was defined as the ratio of F50 (clonal expansion) to E x V (chaos), with BLOSUM62-based TCRdist applied between CDR3 peptides within each V-J. Welch's t-statistics and random forest reduced roughly 540 V-J features to 10 to 15, which were used in a naive Bayes classifier (R e1071). Using fastp at Q25 and MiXCR, TCRdb reprocessed the public reads and kept productive beta chains. Rows matching on CDR3 protein sequence are summarized as one entry with the most common DNA and genes. TCRdb, not the original authors, processed these V and J calls. The sample includes 500,000 or so distinct CDR3 sequences, with 15% to 20% observed a single time. Of the sample, approximately 30% is held by the ten largest clones.

In the ophthalmopathy patients, disease was moderately to severely active, with a Clinical Activity Score of 3 or more, a NOSPECS grade of 4 or more, and a duration of less than 3 months. The study excluded patients with uncontrolled infections, other autoimmune diseases, pregnancy or lactation. Diagnoses were established on the basis of clinical symptoms, serum thyroxine and TRAb, thyroid ultrasound, and orbital computed tomography. Ficoll-Paque density gradient centrifugation was used to isolate PBMCs from approximately 11 ml of fresh peripheral blood. Total RNA was extracted with Trizol reagent, and quality was checked on an Agilent 2100 Bioanalyzer. Summary of the overall study and its limitations: Most expanded thyroid clonotypes (frequency above 0.001) were also found in blood, which suggests that blood repertoires may mirror thyroid immune responses. Sample size was not statistically predetermined, and investigators were not blinded to group allocation. Ophthalmopathy was separated from stable hyperthyroidism by a 13 V-J signature model, with over 85% sensitivity and roughly 84% specificity obtained in cross-validation and 80%/75% obtained in testing. During validation, the model predicted progression to ophthalmopathy a median of around six months ahead of onset, with 60% to 71% sensitivity and roughly 75% specificity.

Sequencing was performed on blood. The chain was built from TRBV20-1 and TRBJ1-5, with the D segment identity uncertain. The clonotype comes from a woman aged 30 to 39 with Graves' ophthalmopathy. The bases are TGCAGTGTGAATGAGGGAGGCAATCAGCCCCAGCATTTT. Translated, it reads CSVNEGGNQPQHF.